The text below deals with one T cell receptor (beta chain). Its antigen is undetermined. The sample is drawn from a study of blood T cells in healthy people across ages. Looking at the study overall: Roughly one uniquely barcoded beta molecule per two T cells was captured. General observations from the study: Among T cells, TCR beta diversity per million cells dropped roughly linearly as age rose.

Germline V lookup: CDR1 LGHNA, CDR2 YSLEER. This CDR3 contains 15 residues. Trimming stripped 1 base from V and 5 bases from J, with 14 bases between. It was with a sample-barcoded 5' primer and a J-beta primer mix that a second PCR of about 7 to 12 cycles was run. Each CDR3 protein gets one entry after TCRdb re-called the 5' RACE reads with MiXCR. The sample has 1.5 million to 1.9 million distinct CDR3 sequences; around 40% are singletons. This clonotype was sampled from a woman younger than 30 in good health. The genes are TRBV4-3 and TRBJ1-1; weak D call: TRBD1 (5 bases). What was sequenced was blood. The CDR3 DNA reads as TGCGCCAGCAGCCAAGTAACGTTGAGGACAACTGAAGCTTTCTTT. This encodes CASSQVTLRTTEAFF.